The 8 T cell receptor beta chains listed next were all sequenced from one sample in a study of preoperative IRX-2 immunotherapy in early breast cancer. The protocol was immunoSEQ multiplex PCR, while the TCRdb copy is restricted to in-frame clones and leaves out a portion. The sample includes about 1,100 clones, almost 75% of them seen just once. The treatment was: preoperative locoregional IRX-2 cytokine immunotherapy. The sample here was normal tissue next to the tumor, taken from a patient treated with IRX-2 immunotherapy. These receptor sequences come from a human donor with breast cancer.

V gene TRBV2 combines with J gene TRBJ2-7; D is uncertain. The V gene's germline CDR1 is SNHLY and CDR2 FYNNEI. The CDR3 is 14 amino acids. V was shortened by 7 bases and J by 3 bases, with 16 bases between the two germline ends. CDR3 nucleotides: TGTGCCAGCAAAAGCCCCGTAAGGCTCTACGAGCAGTACTTC. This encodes CASKSPVRLYEQYF.

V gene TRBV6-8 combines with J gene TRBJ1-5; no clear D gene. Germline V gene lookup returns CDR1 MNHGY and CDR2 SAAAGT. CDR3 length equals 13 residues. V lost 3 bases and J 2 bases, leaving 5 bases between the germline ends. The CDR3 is CASSYGGNQPQHF. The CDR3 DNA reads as TGTGCCAGCAGTTATGGAGGCAATCAGCCCCAGCATTTT.

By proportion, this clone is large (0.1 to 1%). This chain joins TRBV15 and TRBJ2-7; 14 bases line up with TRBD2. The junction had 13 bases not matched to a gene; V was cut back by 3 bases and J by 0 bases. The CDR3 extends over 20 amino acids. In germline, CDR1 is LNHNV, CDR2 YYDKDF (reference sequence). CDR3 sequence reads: CATSSGKLGTSGGRSYEQYF. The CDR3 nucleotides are TGTGCCACCAGCAGTGGAAAGCTCGGGACTAGCGGGGGTCGCTCCTACGAGCAGTACTTC.

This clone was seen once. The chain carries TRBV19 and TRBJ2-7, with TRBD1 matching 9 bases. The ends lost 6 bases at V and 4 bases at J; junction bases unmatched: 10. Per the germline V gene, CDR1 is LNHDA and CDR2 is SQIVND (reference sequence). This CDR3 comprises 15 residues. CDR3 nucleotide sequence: TGTGCCAGTAGCTTCCGGACAGGGGAGAATTACGAGCAGTACTTC. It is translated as CASSFRTGENYEQYF.

The CDR3 bases are TGTGCCAGCTCACCAAACTGGGGACGTAAGTTCTTC. This sequence encodes CASSPNWGRKFF. The J gene is TRBJ2-1, the V gene TRBV18, with D possibly being TRBD1 or TRBD2 (5 bases each). CDR1 and CDR2 from the germline V gene are KGHSH and LQKENI. The CDR3 is made up of 12 amino acids. Trimming took off 2 bases at V and 14 bases at J, with 13 bases between the two ends.

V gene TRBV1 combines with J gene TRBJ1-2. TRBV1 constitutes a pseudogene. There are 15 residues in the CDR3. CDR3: CASSQIVGSNYGYTF. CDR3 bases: TGCGCCAGCAGCCAAATAGTCGGGTCTAACTATGGCTACACCTTC.

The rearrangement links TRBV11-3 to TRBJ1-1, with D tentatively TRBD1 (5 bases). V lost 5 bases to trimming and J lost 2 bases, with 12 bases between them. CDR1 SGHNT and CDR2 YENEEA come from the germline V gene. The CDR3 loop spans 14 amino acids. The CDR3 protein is CASSPRDGNTEAFF. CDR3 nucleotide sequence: TGTGCCAGCAGCCCCAGGGACGGCAACACTGAAGCTTTCTTT.

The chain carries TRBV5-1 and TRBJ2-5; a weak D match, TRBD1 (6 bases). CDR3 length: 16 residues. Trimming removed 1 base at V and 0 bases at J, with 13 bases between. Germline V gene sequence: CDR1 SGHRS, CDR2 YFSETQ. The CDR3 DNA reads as TGCGCCAGCAGCTTGAGGCCAGGGGTAAACCAAGAGACCCAGTACTTC. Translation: CASSLRPGVNQETQYF.